This TCR beta chain originates from a study of blood T cell repertoires in COVID-19 (dated by TCRdb to 2020 to 2021). Notes on the research overall: Samples covering the acute and convalescent phases of COVID-19 were provided by collaborators in the United States, Italy and Spain. The prospective study material was composed of cDNA or gDNA derived from T cells, B-cell-depleted T cells, or PBMCs. The dataset comprised deeply sampled blood TCRbeta repertoires from subjects exposed to, actively infected with, or recovered from COVID-19. The repertoires were made available in a free public database intended to serve as a resource for research on the immune response to SARS-CoV-2. Samples came from the ongoing ImmuneRACE study (first 160 participants) plus 1,254 subjects from 6 global collaborators. Nearly every sample came with metadata listing a de-identified subject ID, COVID-19 status, age in years and sex. Where HLA class I and class II types were available, the types were taken from metadata supplied by the sample provider, not from assay-based typing. What the work shows at the level of the full study, not this receptor alone: The amount of clinical and demographic metadata varied by source and participant and was provided uncurated.

Participants in the prospective study were aged roughly 18 to 100 years, lived in some 24 United States geographic areas, and enrolled through a virtual design. To assign participants to cohorts, the prospective study relied on clinical history that participants themselves reported in a screening survey and a study questionnaire. ImmuneRACE Cohort 3 recovered participants were defined by two consecutive negative NP/OP PCR tests, healthcare professional clearance, or symptom resolution. In the prospective study, whole blood, serum and a nasopharyngeal or oropharyngeal swab were collected from each participant by mobile phlebotomists. Additional blood draws and questionnaires over an approximately two-month period could optionally be provided by prospective study participants. Blood samples from the prospective study were shipped frozen or at room temperature prior to DNA extraction. V trim: 5 bases; J trim: 4 bases; unmatched bases: 5. Taken from the germline V gene, the CDR1 and CDR2 loops are MNHNS and SASEGT. The CDR3 holds 14 amino acids from the cysteine to the phenylalanine. Only the CDR3 DNA stays, 42 bases, in frame from base 1.

The immunoSEQ Assay, a bias-controlled multiplex PCR, was used to amplify TCRbeta CDR3 regions from genomic DNA. Per the source publication's procedure: The number of nucleated cells in each sample was estimated by amplification of reference gene primers within the assay. Sequence reads were collapsed and filtered to measure the absolute abundance of every unique TCRbeta CDR3 rearrangement. For each sample, productive Simpson clonality was calculated by taking the square root of Simpson's diversity index across productive rearrangements. TCRdb took this table from immuneACCESS and kept in-frame rearrangements with V and J called. Such tables lack part of the clones; where checked against another copy, unresolved V genes explain under half of the gap, and the rest is unexplained. The DNA gave D and trimming, while V, J and clone size come from that table. The sample profile shows some 340,000 clones; 80% to 90% of them were found once. Of the sample, 5.3% falls within the top ten clones.

For this clone: Its antigen is unknown. The sample holds no much larger clone one base away, and base qualities are not on file.

Sequenced material: PBMCs or T cells enriched from blood (not recorded which). This receptor chain uses TRBV6-1 and TRBJ1-3, with 7 bases in between that match TRBD1. The receptor comes from a woman aged 25 to 45 who had recovered from COVID-19. The CDR3 protein is CASSPTGVGNTIYF. The sequenced DNA is TGTGCCAGCAGTCCAACAGGGGTAGGAAACACCATATATTTT.